This T cell receptor beta chain was recovered during a study of blood T cells in healthy people across ages. A second PCR of 7 to 11 cycles used a sample-barcoded 5' primer and a J-beta primer mix. TCRdb processed the 5' RACE reads anew with MiXCR; each CDR3 protein has one entry. Among roughly 930,000 distinct CDR3 sequences listed, roughly 48% were seen once. Per the germline V gene, CDR1 is MDHEN and CDR2 is SYDVKM. Trimming removed 0 bases from V and 10 bases from J, with 13 bases in between. This CDR3 comprises 14 residues. Extraction of total RNA produced a minimum of 5 micrograms from each sample.

The chain couples TRBV28 to TRBJ1-5; the D gene is possibly TRBD1 (6 bases). Sequencing was done on a sample of blood. The clonotype originates from a man aged 30-40 years in good health. CDR3 nucleotides: TGTGCCAGCAGTTTATGGGACAGAAAGGCCCCCCAGCATTTT. This gives the protein CASSLWDRKAPQHF.